This is a list of T cell receptor beta chains from one sample in a study of metastatic and nonmetastatic thyroid tumors. Via MiXCR, TCRdb re-called the PCR reads. The sample shows roughly 38,000 clones, over 10% of them seen only once. Sequencing used blood. The receptors originated from a male donor with papillary thyroid cancer or a benign thyroid nodule (not recorded which). Some clones in this sample may be carry-over from other donors' samples. The CDR3 runs from the conserved cysteine through the conserved F or W. Each record gives: D gene, J gene, clone size, V gene, CDR3 protein, CDR3 DNA. D genes are given only for firm matches. Rows may omit the clone size; those that give it use once, few, many or a size class.

TRBD2 TRBJ2-7 medium-sized TRBV6-1 CASSDGRTSGGILEQYF TGTGCCAGCAGTGATGGAAGGACTAGCGGGGGGATACTGGAGCAGTACTTC
NA TRBJ2-5 many TRBV6-2/TRBV6-3 CASSLFRGREETQYF TGTGCCAGCAGTTTATTCCGTGGCAGGGAAGAGACCCAGTACTTC
NA TRBJ1-1 many TRBV4-3 CASTEALNTEAFF TGCGCCAGCACTGAAGCACTGAACACTGAAGCTTTCTTT
TRBD2 TRBJ2-3 many TRBV19 CASKSSGFTDTQYF TGTGCCAGTAAATCTAGCGGTTTCACAGATACGCAGTATTTT
TRBD2 TRBJ2-1 many TRBV7-9 CASSPTSGSSYNEQFF TGTGCCAGCAGCCCCACTAGCGGAAGCTCCTACAATGAGCAGTTCTTC
TRBD2 TRBJ2-5 many TRBV28 CASSSGTSAWGTQYF TGTGCCAGCAGTTCCGGGACTAGCGCTTGGGGGACCCAGTACTTC
NA TRBJ1-1 many TRBV6-2/TRBV6-3 CASLGWGNTEAFF TGTGCCAGCCTCGGGTGGGGGAACACTGAAGCTTTCTTT
TRBD2 TRBJ2-1 medium-sized TRBV6-2/TRBV6-3 CASRGGGSGLANEQFF TGTGCCAGCAGAGGCGGGGGGTCGGGACTAGCCAATGAGCAGTTCTTC
NA TRBJ2-7 many TRBV7-2 CASSLDYEQYF TGTGCCAGCAGCTTAGACTACGAGCAGTACTTC
NA TRBJ1-1 NA TRBV30 CAWATGSYLGKAFF TGTGCCTGGGCCACAGGTTCTTATTTAGGCAAGGCTTTCTTT
NA TRBJ2-7 medium-sized TRBV27 CASISPGYEQYF TGTGCCAGCATCTCTCCGGGCTACGAGCAGTACTTC
NA TRBJ1-1 many TRBV2 CASFRGHMNTEAFF TGTGCCAGCTTCCGGGGACATATGAACACTGAAGCTTTCTTT
NA TRBJ2-7 many TRBV20-1 CSARGGAVIYEQYF TGCAGTGCTAGGGGTGGAGCGGTAATCTACGAGCAGTACTTC
TRBD2 TRBJ2-3 many TRBV20-1 CSAHSLAGRTDTQYF TGCAGTGCCCATAGTTTAGCGGGAAGGACAGATACGCAGTATTTT
NA TRBJ2-3 many TRBV11-2 CASSAWVEEDTQYF TGTGCCAGCAGCGCCTGGGTAGAAGAAGATACGCAGTATTTT
TRBD2 TRBJ2-7 many TRBV20-1 CSARTRGTSGMISSEQYF TGCAGTGCTAGAACGCGGGGGACTAGCGGGATGATTTCGTCGGAGCAGTACTTC
NA TRBJ2-7 many TRBV4-3 CASSQDRGGSGYEQYF TGCGCCAGCAGCCAAGATCGTGGAGGGAGCGGATACGAGCAGTACTTC
TRBD2 TRBJ2-3 NA TRBV11-1 CASSGRLAGATDTQYF TGTGCCAGCAGCGGACGACTAGCGGGGGCCACAGATACGCAGTATTTT
TRBD1 TRBJ2-7 many TRBV25-1 CASSDLSTGGDEQYF TGTGCCAGCAGTGATCTTTCGACAGGGGGCGACGAGCAGTACTTC
NA TRBJ2-1 many TRBV11-2 CASSLDDETEQFF TGTGCCAGCAGCTTAGATGACGAGACAGAGCAGTTCTTC
TRBD1 TRBJ2-7 few TRBV25-1 CVSSGTGGGYEHYF TGTGTCAGCAGCGGGACAGGGGGCGGCTACGAGCACTACTTC
NA TRBJ1-6 many TRBV4-1 CASSQSGSPLHF TGCGCCAGCAGCCAATCAGGGTCACCCCTCCACTTT
TRBD1 TRBJ2-2 many TRBV20-1 CSARPDRERAGELFF TGCAGTGCTAGGCCCGACAGGGAGAGGGCCGGGGAGCTGTTTTTT
TRBD2 TRBJ2-7 many TRBV7-2 CASRLAGVNYEQYF TGTGCCAGCAGGTTAGCGGGAGTGAACTACGAGCAGTACTTC